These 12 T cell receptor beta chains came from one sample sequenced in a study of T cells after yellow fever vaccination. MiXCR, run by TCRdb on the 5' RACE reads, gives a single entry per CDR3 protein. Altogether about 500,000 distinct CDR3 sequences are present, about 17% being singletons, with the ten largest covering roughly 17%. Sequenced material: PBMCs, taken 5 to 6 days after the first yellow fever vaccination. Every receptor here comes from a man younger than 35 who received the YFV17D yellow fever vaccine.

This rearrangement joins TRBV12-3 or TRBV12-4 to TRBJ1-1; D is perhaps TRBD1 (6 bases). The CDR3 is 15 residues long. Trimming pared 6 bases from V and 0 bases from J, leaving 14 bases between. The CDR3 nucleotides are TGTGCCAGCAGGAGTCAGGGGATAATGAACACTGAAGCTTTCTTT. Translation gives CASRSQGIMNTEAFF.

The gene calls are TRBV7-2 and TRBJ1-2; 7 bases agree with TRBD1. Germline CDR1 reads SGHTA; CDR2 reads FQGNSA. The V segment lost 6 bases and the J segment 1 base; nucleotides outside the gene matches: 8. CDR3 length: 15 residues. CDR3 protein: CASRSDRENNYGYTF. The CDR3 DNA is TGTGCCAGCAGATCCGACAGGGAGAATAACTATGGCTACACCTTC.

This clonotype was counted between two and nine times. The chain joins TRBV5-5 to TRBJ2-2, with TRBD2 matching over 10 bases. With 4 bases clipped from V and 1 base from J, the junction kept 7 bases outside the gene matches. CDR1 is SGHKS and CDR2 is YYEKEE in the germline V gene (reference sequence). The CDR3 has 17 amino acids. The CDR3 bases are TGTGCCAGCAGCGCCCGGCGACTAGCGGGGAACACCGGGGAGCTGTTTTTT. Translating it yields CASSARRLAGNTGELFF.

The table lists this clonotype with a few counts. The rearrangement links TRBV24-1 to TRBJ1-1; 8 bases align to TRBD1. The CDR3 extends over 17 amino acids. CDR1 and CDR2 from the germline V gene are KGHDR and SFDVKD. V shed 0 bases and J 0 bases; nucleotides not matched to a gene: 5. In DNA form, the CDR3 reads TGTGCCACCAGTGATTTGCAAAGGGACAGGATGAACACTGAAGCTTTCTTT. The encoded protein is CATSDLQRDRMNTEAFF.

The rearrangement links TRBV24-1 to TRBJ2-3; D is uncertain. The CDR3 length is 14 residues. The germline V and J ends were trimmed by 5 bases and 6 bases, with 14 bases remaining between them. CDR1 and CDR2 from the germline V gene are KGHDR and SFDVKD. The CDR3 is CATSGTRFGDTQYF. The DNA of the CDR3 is TGTGCCACCAGTGGAACACGGTTTGGTGATACGCAGTATTTT.

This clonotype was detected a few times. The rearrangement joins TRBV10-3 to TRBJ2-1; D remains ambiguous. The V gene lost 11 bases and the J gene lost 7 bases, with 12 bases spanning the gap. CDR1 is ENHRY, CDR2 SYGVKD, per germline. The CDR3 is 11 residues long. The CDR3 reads CAALSVNEQFF. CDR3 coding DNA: TGTGCCGCCCTGTCGGTTAATGAGCAGTTCTTC.

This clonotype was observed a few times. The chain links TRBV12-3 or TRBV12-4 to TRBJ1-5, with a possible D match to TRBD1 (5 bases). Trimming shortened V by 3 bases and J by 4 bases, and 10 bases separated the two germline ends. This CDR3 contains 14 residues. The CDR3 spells CASSFRDGNQPQHF. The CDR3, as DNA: TGTGCCAGCAGTTTCAGGGATGGTAATCAGCCCCAGCATTTT.

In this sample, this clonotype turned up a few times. The CDR3 DNA follows: TGTGCCAGCAGCTCCGGGACAGCGATCTATGGCTACACCTTC. Translation: CASSSGTAIYGYTF. V gene TRBV7-9 combines with J gene TRBJ1-2, with 7 bases identical to TRBD1. The CDR3 length is 14 residues. V lost 4 bases, J lost 4 bases, and 6 bases stayed unmatched. CDR1 SEHNR and CDR2 FQNEAQ come from the germline V gene (reference sequence).

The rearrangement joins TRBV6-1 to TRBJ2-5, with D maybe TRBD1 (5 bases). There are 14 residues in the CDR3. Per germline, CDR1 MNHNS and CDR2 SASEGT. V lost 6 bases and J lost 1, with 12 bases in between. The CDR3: CASSARQSQETQYF. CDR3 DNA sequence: TGTGCCAGCAGCGCCCGACAGTCCCAAGAGACCCAGTACTTC.

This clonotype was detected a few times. The CDR3 sequence is CSVPPTGGNGETQYF. CDR3 in DNA: TGCAGTGTTCCGCCCACAGGGGGAAATGGGGAGACCCAGTACTTC. The rearrangement links TRBV20-1 to TRBJ2-5; 8 positions match TRBD1. V was pared by 7 bases and J by 5 bases, with 15 bases of the junction left unmatched. The CDR3 has 15 residues. The germline CDR1 and CDR2 sequences are DFQATT and SNEGSKA (reference sequence).

CDR3 nucleotide sequence: TGTGCCAGCAGTTACTCGTTGAGGAACACTGAAGCTTTCTTT. Its protein product is CASSYSLRNTEAFF. V usage is TRBV6-5 and J usage is TRBJ1-1; D not certain. Germline V gene lookup returns CDR1 MNHEY and CDR2 SVGAGI. The CDR3 length is 14 residues. Between the trimmed V and J ends, which lost 0 bases and 1 base, there was a span of 6 bases.

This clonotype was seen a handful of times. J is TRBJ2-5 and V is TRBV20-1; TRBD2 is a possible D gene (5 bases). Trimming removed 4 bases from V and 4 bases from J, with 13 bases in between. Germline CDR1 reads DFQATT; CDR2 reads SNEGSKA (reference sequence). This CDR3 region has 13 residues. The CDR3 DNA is TGCAGTGCTACTATGGGGAGAGGAGAGACCCAGTACTTC. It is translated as CSATMGRGETQYF.